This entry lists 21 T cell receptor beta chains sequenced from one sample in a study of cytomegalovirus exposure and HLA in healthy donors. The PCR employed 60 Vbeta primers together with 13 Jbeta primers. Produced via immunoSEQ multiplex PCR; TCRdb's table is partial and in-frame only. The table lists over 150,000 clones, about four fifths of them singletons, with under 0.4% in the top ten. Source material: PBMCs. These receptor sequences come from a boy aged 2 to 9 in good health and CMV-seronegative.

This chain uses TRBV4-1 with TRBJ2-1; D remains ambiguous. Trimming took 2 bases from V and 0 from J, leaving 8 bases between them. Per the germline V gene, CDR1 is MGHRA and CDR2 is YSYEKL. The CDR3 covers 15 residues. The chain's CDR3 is CASSQIRSSYNEQFF. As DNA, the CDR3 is TGCGCCAGCAGCCAAATTAGGAGCTCCTACAATGAGCAGTTCTTC.

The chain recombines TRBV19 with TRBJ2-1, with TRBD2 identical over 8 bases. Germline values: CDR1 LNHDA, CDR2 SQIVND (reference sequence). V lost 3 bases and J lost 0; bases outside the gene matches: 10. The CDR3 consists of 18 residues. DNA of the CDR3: TGTGCCAGTAGTATCCTTCTAGCGGGCTCTAGCTCCTACAATGAGCAGTTCTTC. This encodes CASSILLAGSSSYNEQFF.

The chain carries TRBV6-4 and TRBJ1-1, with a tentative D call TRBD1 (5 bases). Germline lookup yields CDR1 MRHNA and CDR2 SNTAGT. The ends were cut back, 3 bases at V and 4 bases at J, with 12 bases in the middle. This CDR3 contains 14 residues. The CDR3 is CASSEERGGTEAFF. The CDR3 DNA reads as TGTGCCAGCAGTGAAGAACGGGGGGGCACTGAAGCTTTCTTT.

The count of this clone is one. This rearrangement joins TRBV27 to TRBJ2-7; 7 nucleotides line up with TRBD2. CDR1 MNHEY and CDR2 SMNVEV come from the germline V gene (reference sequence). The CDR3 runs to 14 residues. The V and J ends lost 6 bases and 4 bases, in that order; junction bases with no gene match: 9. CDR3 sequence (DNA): TGTGCCAGCAGGGCGGCAGGACTAGTGTACGAGCAGTACTTC. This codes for CASRAAGLVYEQYF.

The CDR3 is CAGARNADPFTGELFF. As DNA, the CDR3 is TGTGCCGGGGCAAGGAACGCAGACCCCTTCACCGGGGAGCTGTTTTTT. The V call is TRBV2, the J call TRBJ2-2; tentatively, D is TRBD1 (5 bases). V was cut by 11 bases and J by 4 bases, with 23 bases left in between. Germline V CDR1 and CDR2: SNHLY, FYNNEI. CDR3 length: 16 residues.

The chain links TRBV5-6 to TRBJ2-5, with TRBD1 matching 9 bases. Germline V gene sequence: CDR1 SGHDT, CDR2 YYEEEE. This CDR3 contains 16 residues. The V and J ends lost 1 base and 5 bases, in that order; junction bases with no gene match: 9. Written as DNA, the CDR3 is TGTGCCAGCAGCTTGAGGGGACAGGGTTCGCGGGAGACCCAGTACTTC. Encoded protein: CASSLRGQGSRETQYF. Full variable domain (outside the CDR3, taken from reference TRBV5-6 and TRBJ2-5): DAGVTQSPTHLIKTRGQQVTLRCSPKSGHDTVSWYQQALGQGPQFIFQYYEEEERQRGNFPDRFSGHQFPNYSSELNVNALLLGDSALYLCASSLRGQGSRETQYFGPGTRLLVL.

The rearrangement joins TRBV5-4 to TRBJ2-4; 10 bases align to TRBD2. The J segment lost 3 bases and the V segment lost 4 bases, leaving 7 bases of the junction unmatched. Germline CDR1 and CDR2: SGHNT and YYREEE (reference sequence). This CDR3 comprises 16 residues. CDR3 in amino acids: CASSPTSGIIKNIQYF. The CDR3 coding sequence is TGTGCCAGCAGCCCAACTAGCGGGATCATCAAAAACATTCAGTACTTC.

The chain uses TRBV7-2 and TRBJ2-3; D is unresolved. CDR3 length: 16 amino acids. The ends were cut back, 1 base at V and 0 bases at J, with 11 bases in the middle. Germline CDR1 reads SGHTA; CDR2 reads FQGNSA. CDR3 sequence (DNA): TGTGCCAGCAGCTTAGTCGGCAGGTCTAGCACAGATACGCAGTATTTT. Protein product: CASSLVGRSSTDTQYF. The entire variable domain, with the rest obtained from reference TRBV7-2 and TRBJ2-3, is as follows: GAGVSQSPSNKVTEKGKDVELRCDPISGHTALYWYRQSLGQGLEFLIYFQGNSAPDKSGLPSDRFSAERTGGSVSTLTIQRTQQEDSAVYLCASSLVGRSSTDTQYFGPGTRLTVL.

CDR3 sequence reads: CASRRDRLYEQYF. As DNA, the CDR3 is TGTGCCAGCAGGAGGGACAGGCTCTACGAGCAGTACTTC. The V and J genes are TRBV6-1 and TRBJ2-5, with 8 bases lining up with TRBD1. Gene TRBJ2-7 matches the end of the DNA better, so the J call may be wrong. Per germline, CDR1 MNHNS and CDR2 SASEGT. The CDR3 has 13 residues.

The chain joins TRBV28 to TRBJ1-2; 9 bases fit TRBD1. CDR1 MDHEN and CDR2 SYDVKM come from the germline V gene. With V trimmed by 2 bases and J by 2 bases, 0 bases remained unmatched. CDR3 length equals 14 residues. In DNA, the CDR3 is TGTGCCAGCAGTTTAGGGACAGGGAACTATGGCTACACCTTC. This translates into CASSLGTGNYGYTF.

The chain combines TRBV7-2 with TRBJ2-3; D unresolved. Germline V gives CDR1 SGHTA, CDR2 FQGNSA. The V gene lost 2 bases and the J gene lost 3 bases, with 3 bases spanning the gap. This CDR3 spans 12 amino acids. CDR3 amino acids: CASSLSTDTQYF. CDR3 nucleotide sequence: TGTGCCAGCAGCTTATCAACAGATACGCAGTATTTT.

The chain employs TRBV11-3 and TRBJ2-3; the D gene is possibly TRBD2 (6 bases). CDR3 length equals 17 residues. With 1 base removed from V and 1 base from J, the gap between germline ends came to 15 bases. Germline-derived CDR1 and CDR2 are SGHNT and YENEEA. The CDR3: CASSLAPATGGTDTQYF. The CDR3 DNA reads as TGTGCCAGCAGCTTAGCCCCGGCGACGGGAGGCACAGATACGCAGTATTTT.

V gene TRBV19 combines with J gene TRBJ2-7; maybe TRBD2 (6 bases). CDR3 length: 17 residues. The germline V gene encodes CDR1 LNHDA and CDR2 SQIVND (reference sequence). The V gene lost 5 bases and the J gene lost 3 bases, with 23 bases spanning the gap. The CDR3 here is CASSPADKRVHFYEQYF. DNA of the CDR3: TGTGCCAGTAGTCCTGCGGACAAGCGGGTTCACTTCTACGAGCAGTACTTC.

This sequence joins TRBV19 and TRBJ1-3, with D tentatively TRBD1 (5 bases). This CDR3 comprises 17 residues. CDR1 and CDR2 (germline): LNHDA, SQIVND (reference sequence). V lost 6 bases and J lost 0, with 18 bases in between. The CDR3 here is CASSHLGGLNSGNTIYF. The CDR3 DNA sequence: TGTGCCAGTAGCCACCTTGGGGGACTCAACTCTGGAAACACCATATATTTT.

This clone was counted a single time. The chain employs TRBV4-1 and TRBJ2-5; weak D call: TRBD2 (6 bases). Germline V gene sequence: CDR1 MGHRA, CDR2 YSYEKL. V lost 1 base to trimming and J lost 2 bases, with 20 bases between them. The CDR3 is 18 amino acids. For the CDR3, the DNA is TGCGCCAGCAGCCAAGGGGCCACTAGCTTGGCGGGACAAGAGACCCAGTACTTC. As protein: CASSQGATSLAGQETQYF.

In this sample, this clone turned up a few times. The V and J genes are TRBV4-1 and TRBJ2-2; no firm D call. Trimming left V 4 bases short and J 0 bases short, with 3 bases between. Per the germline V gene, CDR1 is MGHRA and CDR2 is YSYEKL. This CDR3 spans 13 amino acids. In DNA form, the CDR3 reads TGCGCCAGCAGCCTATCGAACACCGGGGAGCTGTTTTTT. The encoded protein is CASSLSNTGELFF.

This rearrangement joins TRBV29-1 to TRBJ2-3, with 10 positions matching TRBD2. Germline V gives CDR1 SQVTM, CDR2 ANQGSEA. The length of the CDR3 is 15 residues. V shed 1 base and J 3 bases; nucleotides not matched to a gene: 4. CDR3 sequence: CSVEGSGGRTDTQYF. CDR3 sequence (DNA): TGCAGCGTTGAAGGTAGCGGGGGGCGGACAGATACGCAGTATTTT.

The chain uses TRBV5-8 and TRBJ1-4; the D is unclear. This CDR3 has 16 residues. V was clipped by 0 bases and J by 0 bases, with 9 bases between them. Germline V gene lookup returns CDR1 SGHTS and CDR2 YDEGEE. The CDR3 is CASSLVTRSTNEKLFF. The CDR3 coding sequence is TGTGCCAGCAGCTTGGTTACGCGCTCAACTAATGAAAAACTGTTTTTT. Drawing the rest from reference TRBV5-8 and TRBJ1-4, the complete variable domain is EAGVTQSPTHLIKTRGQQATLRCSPISGHTSVYWYQQALGLGLQFLLWYDEGEERNRGNFPPRFSGRQFPNYSSELNVNALELEDSALYLCASSLVTRSTNEKLFFGSGTQLSVL.

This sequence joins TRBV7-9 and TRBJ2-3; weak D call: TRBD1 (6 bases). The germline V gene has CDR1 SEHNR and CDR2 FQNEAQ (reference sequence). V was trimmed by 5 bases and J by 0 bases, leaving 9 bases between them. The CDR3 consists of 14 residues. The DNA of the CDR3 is TGTGCCAGCAGCGTTACAGGGAGCACAGATACGCAGTATTTT. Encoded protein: CASSVTGSTDTQYF.

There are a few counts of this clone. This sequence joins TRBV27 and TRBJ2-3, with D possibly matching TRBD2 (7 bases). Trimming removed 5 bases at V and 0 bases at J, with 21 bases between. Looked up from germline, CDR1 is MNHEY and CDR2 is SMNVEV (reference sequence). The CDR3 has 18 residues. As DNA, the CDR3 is TGTGCCAGCAGTCGGACGGGACTACCGGGGGCTAGCACAGATACGCAGTATTTT. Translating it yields CASSRTGLPGASTDTQYF.

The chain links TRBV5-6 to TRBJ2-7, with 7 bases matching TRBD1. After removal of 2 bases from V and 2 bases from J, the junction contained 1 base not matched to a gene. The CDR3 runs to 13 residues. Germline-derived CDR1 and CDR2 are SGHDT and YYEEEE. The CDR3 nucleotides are TGTGCCAGCAGCTTCGGACAGGCCTACGAGCAGTACTTC. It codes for CASSFGQAYEQYF.